This TCR beta chain was found in a study of blood T cell repertoires in COVID-19. Method: immunoSEQ multiplex PCR; TCRdb's copy keeps in-frame clones and lacks some. The data contain 200,000 to 300,000 clones, 80% to 90% of them seen just once; the ten biggest clones take up about 2%. The CDR3 totals 17 residues. Trimming cost V 0 bases and J 2 bases; bases outside gene matches: 10. This receptor was identified in a man in his forties or fifties who had recovered from COVID-19. The V gene is TRBV5-3, the J gene TRBJ1-2; 7 bases map to TRBD1. TRBV5-3 is treated as an ORF (open reading frame) with a function not yet certain. Sequencing was carried out using peripheral blood. Here the CDR3 reads CARSLGQGLGPNYGYTF. CDR3 DNA: TGTGCCAGAAGCTTGGGACAGGGATTGGGTCCAAACTATGGCTACACCTTC.